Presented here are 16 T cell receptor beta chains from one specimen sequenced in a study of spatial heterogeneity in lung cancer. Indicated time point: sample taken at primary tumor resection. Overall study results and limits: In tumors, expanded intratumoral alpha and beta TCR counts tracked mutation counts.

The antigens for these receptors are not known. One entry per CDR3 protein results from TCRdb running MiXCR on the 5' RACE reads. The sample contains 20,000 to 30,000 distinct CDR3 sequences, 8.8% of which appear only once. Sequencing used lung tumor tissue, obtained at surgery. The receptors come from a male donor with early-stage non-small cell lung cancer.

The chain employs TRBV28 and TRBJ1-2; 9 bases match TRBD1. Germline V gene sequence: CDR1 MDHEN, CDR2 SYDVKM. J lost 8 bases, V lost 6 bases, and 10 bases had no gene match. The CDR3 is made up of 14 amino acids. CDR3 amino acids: CASSRTGEGQGYTF. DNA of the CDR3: TGTGCCAGCAGCAGGACAGGGGAGGGCCAGGGCTACACCTTC.

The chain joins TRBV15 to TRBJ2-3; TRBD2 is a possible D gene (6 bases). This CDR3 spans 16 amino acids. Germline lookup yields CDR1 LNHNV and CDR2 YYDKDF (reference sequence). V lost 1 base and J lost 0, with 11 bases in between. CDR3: CATSRVPGESTDTQYF. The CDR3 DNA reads TGTGCCACCAGCAGAGTCCCGGGGGAGAGCACAGATACGCAGTATTTT.

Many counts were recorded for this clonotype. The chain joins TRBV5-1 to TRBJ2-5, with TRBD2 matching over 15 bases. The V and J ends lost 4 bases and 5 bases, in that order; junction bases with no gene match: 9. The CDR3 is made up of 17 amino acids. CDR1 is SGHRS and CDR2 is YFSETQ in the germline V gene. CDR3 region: CASSPGLAGGRVETQYF. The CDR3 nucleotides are TGCGCCAGCAGCCCCGGACTAGCGGGGGGGCGTGTGGAGACCCAGTACTTC.

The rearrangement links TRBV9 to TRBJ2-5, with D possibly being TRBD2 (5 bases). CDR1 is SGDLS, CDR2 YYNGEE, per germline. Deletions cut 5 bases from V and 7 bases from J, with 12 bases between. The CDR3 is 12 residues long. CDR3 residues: CASSPAGGTQYF. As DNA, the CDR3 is TGTGCCAGCAGTCCCGCCGGAGGGACCCAGTACTTC.

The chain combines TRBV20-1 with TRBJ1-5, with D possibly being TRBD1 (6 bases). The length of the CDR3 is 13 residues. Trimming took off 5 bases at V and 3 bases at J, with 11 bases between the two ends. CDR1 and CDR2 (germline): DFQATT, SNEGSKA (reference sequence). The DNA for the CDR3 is TGCAGTGCTGTGAGACAGGCCAATCAGCCCCAGCATTTT. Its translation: CSAVRQANQPQHF.

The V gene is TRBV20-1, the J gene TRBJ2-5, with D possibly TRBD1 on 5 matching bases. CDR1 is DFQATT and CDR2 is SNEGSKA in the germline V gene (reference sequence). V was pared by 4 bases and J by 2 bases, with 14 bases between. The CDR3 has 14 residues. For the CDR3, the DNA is TGCAGTGCTAAGGACAAGGCTCCTCAAGAGACCCAGTACTTC. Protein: CSAKDKAPQETQYF.

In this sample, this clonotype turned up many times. Here the CDR3 reads CASSSRQGITDTQYF. The CDR3 DNA follows: TGTGCCAGCAGCTCACGACAGGGTATCACAGATACGCAGTATTTT. This chain connects TRBV7-6 to TRBJ2-3, with 7 bases that match TRBD1. Germline trimming cut 4 bases from V and 2 bases from J; bases unmatched to any gene: 6. CDR3 length: 15 residues. CDR1 SGHVS and CDR2 FNYEAQ come from the germline V gene. Using reference TRBV7-6 and TRBJ2-3 for the parts outside the CDR3, the full variable domain is GAGVSQSPRYKVTKRGQDVALRCDPISGHVSLYWYRQALGQGPEFLTYFNYEAQQDKSGLPNDRFSAERPEGSISTLTIQRTEQRDSAMYRCASSSRQGITDTQYFGPGTRLTVL.

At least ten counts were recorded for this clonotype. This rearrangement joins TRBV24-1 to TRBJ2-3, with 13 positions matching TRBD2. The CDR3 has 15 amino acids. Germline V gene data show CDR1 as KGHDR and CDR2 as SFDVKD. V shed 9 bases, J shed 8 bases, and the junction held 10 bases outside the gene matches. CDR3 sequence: CATGRLAGGLLTQYF. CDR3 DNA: TGTGCCACCGGGAGACTAGCGGGGGGACTACTTACGCAGTATTTT.

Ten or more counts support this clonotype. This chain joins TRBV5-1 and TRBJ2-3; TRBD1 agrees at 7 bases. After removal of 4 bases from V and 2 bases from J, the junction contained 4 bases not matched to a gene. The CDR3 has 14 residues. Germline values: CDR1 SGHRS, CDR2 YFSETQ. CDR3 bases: TGCGCCAGCAGCCGGGGACAGATCACAGATACGCAGTATTTT. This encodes CASSRGQITDTQYF.

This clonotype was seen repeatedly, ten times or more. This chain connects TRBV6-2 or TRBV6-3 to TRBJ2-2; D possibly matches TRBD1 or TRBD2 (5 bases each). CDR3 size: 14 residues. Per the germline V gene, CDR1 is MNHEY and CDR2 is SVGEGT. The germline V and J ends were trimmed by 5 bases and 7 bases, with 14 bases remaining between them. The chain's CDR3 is CASSRGQGDGELFF. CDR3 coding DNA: TGTGCCAGCAGTCGCGGGCAGGGCGACGGGGAGCTGTTTTTT.

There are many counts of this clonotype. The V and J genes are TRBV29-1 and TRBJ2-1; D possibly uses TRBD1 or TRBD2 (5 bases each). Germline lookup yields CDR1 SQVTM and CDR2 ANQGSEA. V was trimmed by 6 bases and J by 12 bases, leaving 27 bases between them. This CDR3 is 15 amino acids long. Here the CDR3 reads CSVLPSGTQTPRQFF. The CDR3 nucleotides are TGCAGCGTCCTTCCCTCCGGGACCCAGACCCCAAGGCAGTTCTTC.

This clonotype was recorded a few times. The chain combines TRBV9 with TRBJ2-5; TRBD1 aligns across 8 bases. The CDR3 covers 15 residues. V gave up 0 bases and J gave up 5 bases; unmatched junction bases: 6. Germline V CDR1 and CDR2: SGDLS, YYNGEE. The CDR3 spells CASSVGLQGAETQYF. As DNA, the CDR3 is TGTGCCAGCAGCGTAGGGTTGCAGGGGGCGGAGACCCAGTACTTC.

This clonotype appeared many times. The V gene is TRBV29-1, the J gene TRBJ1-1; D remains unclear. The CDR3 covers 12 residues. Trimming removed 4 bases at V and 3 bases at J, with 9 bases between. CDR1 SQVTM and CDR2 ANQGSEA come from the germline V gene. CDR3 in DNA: TGCAGCGTTGGACGTTGGGACACTGAAGCTTTCTTT. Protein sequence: CSVGRWDTEAFF.

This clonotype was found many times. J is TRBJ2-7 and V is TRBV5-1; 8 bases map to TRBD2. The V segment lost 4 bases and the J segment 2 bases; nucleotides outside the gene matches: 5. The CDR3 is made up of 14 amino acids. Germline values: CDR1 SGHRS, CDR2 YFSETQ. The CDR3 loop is CASSGAGGPYEQYF. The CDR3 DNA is TGCGCCAGCAGCGGGGCGGGAGGCCCCTACGAGCAGTACTTC.

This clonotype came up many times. CDR3 bases: TGTGCCAGCAGTGACAACTCCTACAATGAGCAGTTCTTC. Residues: CASSDNSYNEQFF. This chain connects TRBV6-4 to TRBJ2-1, with no clear D. This CDR3 has 13 residues. Trimming cost V 2 bases and J 0 bases, with 2 bases left between them. Germline CDR1 is MRHNA and CDR2 is SNTAGT.

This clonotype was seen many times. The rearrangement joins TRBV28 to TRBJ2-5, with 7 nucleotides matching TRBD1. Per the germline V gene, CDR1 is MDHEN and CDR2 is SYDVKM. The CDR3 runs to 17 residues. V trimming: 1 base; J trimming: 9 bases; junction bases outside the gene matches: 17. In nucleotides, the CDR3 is TGTGCCAGCAGTTTATCGGCCAAGGGGGCCCGTTTAGGGGCCCAGTACTTC. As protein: CASSLSAKGARLGAQYF.